Described below is a single TCR beta chain sequence and its context. The antigen remains unidentified. These data come from a study of shared clonotypes between healthy human individuals. Several immunoSEQ plates received, in even portions, the genomic DNA of each subset. Repertoires were generated with immunoSEQ multiplex PCR, while TCRdb's copy carries only in-frame clones and drops some. The data contain some 1,600,000 clones, 95% to 99% of them seen just once; the ten biggest clones take up roughly 0.42%. General observations from the study: Non-shared clonotypes were found to have lower generation probabilities than the clonotypes that were shared by all four of the sorted-subset donors. Incomplete sequencing of sorted subsets was indicated by rarefaction despite large depth.

Sequenced: naive CD4+ T cells sorted from blood. This sample's subset: CD45RA+ positively selected. The sequence derives from a man younger than 45 in good health.

The chain's CDR3 is CSVTRQENTIYF. DNA for the CDR3: TGCAGCGTCACCCGACAGGAGAACACCATATATTTT. The genes are TRBV29-1 and TRBJ1-3, with D possibly TRBD1 on 6 matching bases. Germline assignment: CDR1 SQVTM and CDR2 ANQGSEA. V was pared by 6 bases and J by 7 bases, with 13 bases between. The CDR3 is 12 residues long.